This is a list of T cell receptor beta chains from one sample in a study of blood T cell repertoires in COVID-19. Clones were sequenced by immunoSEQ multiplex PCR, and TCRdb holds only the in-frame ones, with some missing. Here the sample spans fewer than 110,000 clones, about 90% being singletons. The sample taken for sequencing was peripheral blood. The source is a woman aged 25 to 39 with acute or convalescent COVID-19. Both conserved end residues are part of each CDR3. D genes are given only for firm matches. For some rows the clone size is stated as once, few or many, or as a class when expanded; others skip it.

J | D | size | V | CDR3 | DNA
TRBJ2-1 | - | - | TRBV7-2 | CASSLISFYDEQFF | TGTGCCAGCAGCCTAATATCGTTTTATGATGAGCAGTTCTTC
TRBJ1-2 | TRBD1 | - | TRBV6-5 | CASSRRTGTKSDYTF | TGTGCCAGCAGTCGCCGGACAGGGACCAAGTCGGACTACACCTTC
TRBJ2-1 | TRBD2 | - | TRBV30 | CAFTGRGSSYNEQFF | TGTGCCTTCACGGGGCGGGGGAGCTCCTACAATGAGCAGTTCTTC
TRBJ1-2 | - | few | TRBV25-1 | CARQDPFGYGYTF | TGTGCCAGACAGGACCCCTTTGGCTATGGCTACACCTTC
TRBJ2-7 | - | - | TRBV5-1 | CASSLVQGYDEQYF | TGCGCCAGCAGCTTGGTGCAGGGTTACGACGAGCAGTACTTC
TRBJ2-6 | - | - | TRBV9 | CASRYGANVLTF | TGTGCCAGCAGATATGGGGCCAACGTCCTGACTTTC
TRBJ1-1 | TRBD1 | - | TRBV24-1 | CATSDGRQGARNTEAFF | TGTGCCACCAGTGATGGAAGACAGGGGGCGAGGAACACTGAAGCTTTCTTT
TRBJ2-7 | - | - | TRBV6-5 | CASSSPTSSLEQYF | TGTGCCAGCAGTTCTCCCACTAGTTCCCTCGAGCAGTACTTC
TRBJ1-5 | - | - | TRBV12-1 | CASSLGVGRQGKNKPQHF | TGTGCCAGCAGCTTGGGGGTGGGGAGGCAAGGGAAGAATAAGCCCCAGCATTTT
TRBJ2-7 | TRBD1 | - | TRBV5-4 | CASSLDREAEQYF | TGTGCCAGCAGCCTCGACAGGGAAGCCGAGCAGTACTTC
TRBJ2-2 | TRBD1 | - | TRBV11-3 | CASSSGQGENRAGELFF | TGTGCCAGCAGCTCGGGACAGGGGGAAAATAGGGCCGGGGAGCTGTTTTTT
TRBJ1-6 | - | - | TRBV2 | CASADGNSPLHF | TGTGCCAGCGCTGACGGGAATTCACCCCTCCACTTT
TRBJ2-1 | TRBD2 | - | TRBV2 | CASTAGTSLSYNEQFF | TGTGCCAGCACTGCCGGGACTAGCTTAAGCTACAATGAGCAGTTCTTC
TRBJ1-2 | - | - | TRBV11-2 | CASSLDLGARDYGYTF | TGTGCCAGCAGCTTAGATCTGGGGGCGAGGGACTATGGCTACACCTTC
TRBJ2-3 | TRBD2 | once | TRBV12-5 | CASGLVQLAGGRGTDTQYF | TGTGCTAGTGGTTTGGTACAGCTAGCGGGGGGGCGTGGCACAGATACGCAGTATTTT
TRBJ1-6 | - | - | TRBV6-4 | CASSDSYEDNSPLHF | TGTGCCAGCAGTGACTCGTATGAGGATAATTCACCCCTCCACTTT
TRBJ2-3 | - | - | TRBV4-3 | CASSQASGLSTDTQYF | TGCGCCAGCAGCCAAGCGTCGGGTCTAAGCACAGATACGCAGTATTTT
TRBJ1-1 | - | - | TRBV29-1 | CSVWQRNTEAFF | TGCAGCGTTTGGCAGCGCAACACTGAAGCTTTCTTT
TRBJ1-2 | TRBD1 | once | TRBV3-1/TRBV3-2 | CASSQGRGRGDNYGYTF | TGTGCCAGCAGCCAAGGGAGGGGCAGGGGGGATAACTATGGCTACACCTTC
TRBJ1-6 | TRBD1 | - | TRBV30 | CAWSIGGVSSPLHF | TGTGCCTGGAGTATAGGGGGCGTAAGTTCACCCCTCCACTTT
TRBJ1-1 | TRBD1 | - | TRBV6-1 | CASSDLIQTGRIEAFF | TGTGCCAGCAGTGACCTCATTCAGACAGGGAGAATCGAAGCTTTCTTT
TRBJ1-3 | TRBD1 | - | TRBV2 | CASSDRTGGSGNTIYF | TGTGCCAGCAGTGACCGGACAGGGGGCTCTGGAAACACCATATATTTT
TRBJ1-1 | - | few | TRBV4-1 | CASSQPQGSTEAFF | TGCGCCAGCAGCCAGCCTCAGGGAAGTACTGAAGCTTTCTTT
TRBJ2-3 | TRBD2 | - | TRBV5-6 | CASSWGLAGSGDTQYF | TGTGCCAGCAGCTGGGGACTAGCGGGATCTGGGGATACGCAGTATTTT
TRBJ2-3 | - | few | TRBV2 | CASSRSYRSTDTQYF | TGTGCCAGCAGTCGATCCTACAGAAGCACAGATACGCAGTATTTT
TRBJ2-3 | TRBD2 | - | TRBV7-2 | CASSLTSGRGTDTQYF | TGTGCCAGCAGCCTCACTAGCGGGAGGGGAACAGATACGCAGTATTTT
TRBJ1-2 | - | - | TRBV12-3/TRBV12-4 | CASRGSGGYTF | TGTGCCAGCAGGGGATCGGGAGGCTACACCTTC
TRBJ2-3 | TRBD2 | - | TRBV4-1 | CASSQMTSGFTDTQYF | TGCGCCAGCAGCCAGATGACTAGCGGATTCACAGATACGCAGTATTTT
TRBJ1-1 | TRBD1 | - | TRBV19 | CASSATGGIMNTEAFF | TGTGCCAGTAGTGCCACAGGGGGCATCATGAACACTGAAGCTTTCTTT
TRBJ1-5 | - | once | TRBV28 | CARSLDRLWGTYSNQPQHF | TGTGCCAGATCCCTTGACAGGTTGTGGGGGACCTATAGCAATCAGCCCCAGCATTTT
TRBJ2-3 | TRBD2 | - | TRBV9 | CASSVAGLAGADTQYF | TGTGCCAGCAGCGTAGCTGGACTAGCGGGAGCAGATACGCAGTATTTT
TRBJ2-5 | - | - | TRBV14 | CASSNLGLETQYF | TGTGCCAGCAGCAACCTAGGACTGGAGACCCAGTACTTC
TRBJ2-7 | - | - | TRBV4-1 | CASGPDLSGRSYEQYF | TGCGCCAGCGGTCCGGACCTTAGCGGTCGCTCCTACGAGCAGTACTTC
TRBJ2-1 | - | - | TRBV28 | CASLLGGGVYVEQFF | TGTGCCAGCCTCCTGGGGGGGGGCGTCTATGTTGAGCAGTTCTTC
TRBJ2-7 | TRBD1 | - | TRBV7-2 | CASSPGTGIHEQYF | TGTGCCAGCAGCCCCGGGACAGGGATCCACGAGCAGTACTTC
TRBJ1-6 | TRBD1 | - | TRBV19 | CASSDPGQNSPLHF | TGTGCCAGTAGTGATCCGGGACAGAATTCACCCCTCCACTTT
TRBJ1-2 | - | - | TRBV28 | CASSLRQTPLNYGYTF | TGTGCCAGCAGTTTGAGGCAGACCCCACTTAACTATGGCTACACCTTC
TRBJ2-3 | TRBD2 | - | TRBV28 | CASSSPSGGRTDTQYF | TGTGCCAGCAGTTCTCCTAGCGGGGGGCGCACAGATACGCAGTATTTT
TRBJ2-7 | TRBD2 | once | TRBV27 | CASSATLAGRNEQYF | TGTGCCAGCAGTGCCACACTAGCGGGAAGAAACGAGCAGTACTTC
TRBJ1-5 | TRBD1 | - | TRBV7-8 | CASSPQGAVDQPQHF | TGTGCCAGCAGCCCTCAGGGGGCGGTTGATCAGCCCCAGCATTTT
TRBJ1-5 | - | - | TRBV19 | CASSIGGVSNQPQHF | TGTGCCAGTAGTATTGGGGGGGTATCCAATCAGCCCCAGCATTTT
TRBJ1-3 | - | - | TRBV29-1 | CSAGHSGNTIYF | TGCAGCGCTGGGCACTCTGGAAACACCATATATTTT
TRBJ2-5 | - | once | TRBV15 | CATSTYREETQYF | TGTGCCACCAGCACGTACAGGGAAGAGACCCAGTACTTC
TRBJ2-3 | TRBD2 | once | TRBV4-3 | CASSQVSGGLTDTQYF | TGCGCCAGCAGCCAAGTAAGCGGGGGGTTGACAGATACGCAGTATTTT
TRBJ2-1 | - | - | TRBV7-3 | CASSLSLRDNEQFF | TGTGCCAGCAGCTTATCCCTCCGGGACAATGAGCAGTTCTTC
TRBJ2-7 | TRBD1 | - | TRBV7-2 | CASSLAPGGVGEQYF | TGTGCCAGCAGCTTAGCTCCAGGGGGCGTGGGAGAGCAGTACTTC
TRBJ2-1 | TRBD2 | once | TRBV5-1 | CASSYPERRLAGVDNEQFF | TGCGCCAGCAGCTACCCCGAACGAAGACTAGCGGGAGTGGACAATGAGCAGTTCTTC
TRBJ1-1 | - | - | TRBV2 | CASSAWAGIGGITEAFF | TGTGCCAGCAGTGCGTGGGCAGGGATCGGTGGTATCACTGAAGCTTTCTTT
TRBJ2-1 | - | - | TRBV7-3 | CASSLTGAQSRQFF | TGTGCCAGCAGCTTAACAGGGGCTCAATCGCGGCAGTTCTTC
TRBJ1-4 | - | - | TRBV9 | CASSAHHQGTNEKLFF | TGTGCCAGCAGCGCCCACCACCAGGGAACTAATGAAAAACTGTTTTTT
TRBJ2-2 | TRBD1 | - | TRBV28 | CASRRPGGMSGGELFF | TGTGCCAGCAGGCGACCAGGGGGCATGTCTGGGGGGGAGCTGTTTTTT
TRBJ2-3 | TRBD2 | - | TRBV5-1 | CASSLAVAGSTDTQYF | TGCGCCAGCAGCTTGGCCGTAGCGGGGAGCACAGATACGCAGTATTTT
TRBJ2-7 | TRBD2 | once | TRBV19 | CASSTITGGPHEQYF | TGTGCCAGTAGTACCATCACGGGAGGGCCCCACGAGCAGTACTTC